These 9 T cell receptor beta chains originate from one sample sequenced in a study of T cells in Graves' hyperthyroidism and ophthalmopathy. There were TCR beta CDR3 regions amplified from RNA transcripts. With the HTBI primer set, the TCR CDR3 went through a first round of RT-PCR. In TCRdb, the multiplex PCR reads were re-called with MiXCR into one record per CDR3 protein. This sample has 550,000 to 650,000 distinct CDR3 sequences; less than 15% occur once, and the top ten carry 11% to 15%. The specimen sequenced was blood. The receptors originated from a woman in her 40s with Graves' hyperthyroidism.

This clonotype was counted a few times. CDR3 in DNA: TGCAGTGCTAGAGATCTGGTAGCCCTTTTGGGTGAGCAGTACTTC. Amino acid sequence: CSARDLVALLGEQYF. The chain has TRBV20-1 and TRBJ2-7; D not resolved. Germline values: CDR1 DFQATT, CDR2 SNEGSKA (reference sequence). With 0 bases removed from V and 7 bases from J, the gap between germline ends came to 19 bases. The CDR3 sequence is 15 residues long.

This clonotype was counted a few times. In nucleotides, the CDR3 is TGTGCCAGCAGAGACAACTCCAAAGGCTACACCTTC. Translating gives CASRDNSKGYTF. The chain couples TRBV6-2 or TRBV6-3 to TRBJ1-2; D is uncertain. Trimming removed 6 bases from V and 8 bases from J, with 13 bases in between. Germline assignment: CDR1 MNHEY and CDR2 SVGEGT. There are 12 residues in the CDR3.

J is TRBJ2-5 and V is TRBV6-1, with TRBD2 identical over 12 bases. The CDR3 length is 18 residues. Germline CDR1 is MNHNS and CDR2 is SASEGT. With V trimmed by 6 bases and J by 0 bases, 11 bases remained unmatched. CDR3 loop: CASSLKTSGSAYQETQYF. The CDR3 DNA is TGTGCCAGCAGCTTGAAGACTAGCGGGAGCGCGTACCAAGAGACCCAGTACTTC.

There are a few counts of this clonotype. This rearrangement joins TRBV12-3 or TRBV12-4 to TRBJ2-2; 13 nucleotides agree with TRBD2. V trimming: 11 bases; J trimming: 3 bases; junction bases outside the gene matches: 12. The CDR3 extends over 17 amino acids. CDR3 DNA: TGTGCCTTCCGTCGGACTAGCGGGAGTTCGGACACCGGGGAGCTGTTTTTT. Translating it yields CAFRRTSGSSDTGELFF.

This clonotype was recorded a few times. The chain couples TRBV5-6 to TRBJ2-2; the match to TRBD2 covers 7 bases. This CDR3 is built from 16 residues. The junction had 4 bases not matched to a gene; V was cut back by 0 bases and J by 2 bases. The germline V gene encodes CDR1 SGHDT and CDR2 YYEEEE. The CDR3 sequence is CASSLGAGRNTGELFF. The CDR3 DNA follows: TGTGCCAGCAGCTTGGGAGCGGGAAGAAACACCGGGGAGCTGTTTTTT.

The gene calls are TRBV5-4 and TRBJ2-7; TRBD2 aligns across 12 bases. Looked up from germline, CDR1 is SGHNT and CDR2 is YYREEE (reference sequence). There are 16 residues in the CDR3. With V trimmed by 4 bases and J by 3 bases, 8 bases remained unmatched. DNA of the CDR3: TGTGCCAGCAGCCCAAGGAGGACTAGCGGGGTCTACGAGCAGTACTTC. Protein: CASSPRRTSGVYEQYF.

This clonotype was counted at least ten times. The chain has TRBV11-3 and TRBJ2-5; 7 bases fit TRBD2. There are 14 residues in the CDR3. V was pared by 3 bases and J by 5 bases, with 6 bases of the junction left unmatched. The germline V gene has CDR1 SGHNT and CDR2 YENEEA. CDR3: CASSLGGPGETQYF. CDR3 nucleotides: TGTGCCAGCAGCTTGGGAGGGCCGGGGGAGACCCAGTACTTC.

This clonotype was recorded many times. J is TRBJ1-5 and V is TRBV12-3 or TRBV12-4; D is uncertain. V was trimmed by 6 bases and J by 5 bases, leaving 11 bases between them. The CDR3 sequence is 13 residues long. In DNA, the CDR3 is TGTGCCAGCAGGGTTGGCTACGATCAGCCCCAGCATTTT. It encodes CASRVGYDQPQHF.

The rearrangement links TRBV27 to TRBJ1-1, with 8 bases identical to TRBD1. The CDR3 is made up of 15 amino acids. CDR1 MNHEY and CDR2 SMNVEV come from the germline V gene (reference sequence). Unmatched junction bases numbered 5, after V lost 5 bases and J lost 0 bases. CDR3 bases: TGTGCCAGCAGTCCGATGGACAGGGTGAACACTGAAGCTTTCTTT. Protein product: CASSPMDRVNTEAFF.